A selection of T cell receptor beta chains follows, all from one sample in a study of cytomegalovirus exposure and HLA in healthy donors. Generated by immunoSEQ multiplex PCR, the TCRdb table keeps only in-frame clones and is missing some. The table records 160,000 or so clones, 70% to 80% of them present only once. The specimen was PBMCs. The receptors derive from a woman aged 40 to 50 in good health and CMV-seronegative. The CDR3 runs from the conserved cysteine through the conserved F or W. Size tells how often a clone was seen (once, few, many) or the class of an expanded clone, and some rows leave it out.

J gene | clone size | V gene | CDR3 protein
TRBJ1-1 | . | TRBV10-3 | CATNGLLSTEAFF
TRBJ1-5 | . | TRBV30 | CAWSVRDRGRGSNQPQHF
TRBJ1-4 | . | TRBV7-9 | CSSSLGQLELFF
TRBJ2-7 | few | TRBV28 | CASSLFGINGEQYF
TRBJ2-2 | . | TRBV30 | CAWSGQGTGELFF
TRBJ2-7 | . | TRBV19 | CASTERESYEQYF
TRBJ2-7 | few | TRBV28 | CASSRTGGSYEQYF
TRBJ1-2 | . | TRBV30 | CAWEQLYGYTF
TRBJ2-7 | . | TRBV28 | CASSLYQRPGEQYF
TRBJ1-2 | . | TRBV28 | CASSWGGAHGGGYTF
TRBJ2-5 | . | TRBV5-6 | CASSVPAGGETQYF
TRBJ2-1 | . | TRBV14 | CASSRLVSTLSSYNEQFF
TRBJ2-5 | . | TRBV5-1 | CASSITGGETQYF
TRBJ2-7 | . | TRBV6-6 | CASSYGTSGTYEQYF
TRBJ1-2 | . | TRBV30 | CAWSQGELGYTF
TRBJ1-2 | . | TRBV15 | CATSRDLGQSHLYGYTF
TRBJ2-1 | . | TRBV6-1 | CASSRGTGNNEQFF
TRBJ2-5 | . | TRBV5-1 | CASSLLSGVGETQYF
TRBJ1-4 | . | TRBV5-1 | CASSLVPGPSSNEKLFF
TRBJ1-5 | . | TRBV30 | CAWSGAGNSQPQHF
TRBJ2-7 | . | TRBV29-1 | CSVGGQGTGEQYF
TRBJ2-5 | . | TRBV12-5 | CASSTSAETQYF
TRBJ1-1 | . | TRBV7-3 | CASSPSGTLGNTEAFF
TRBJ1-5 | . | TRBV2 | CASEERTGGNQPQHF
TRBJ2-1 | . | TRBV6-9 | CASSPTRDKFF
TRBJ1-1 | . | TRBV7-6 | CASSSREGTEAFF
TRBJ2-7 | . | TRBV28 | CASSSMADSYEQYF
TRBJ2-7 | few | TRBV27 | CASSHYSSSYEQYF
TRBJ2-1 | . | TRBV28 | CASRPSGAGVIYEQFF
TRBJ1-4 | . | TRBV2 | CASRAQTGVNEKLFF
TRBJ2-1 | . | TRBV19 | CASADRGRYEQFF
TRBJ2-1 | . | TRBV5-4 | CASSFPAGSSYNEQFF
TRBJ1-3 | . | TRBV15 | CATSRDLGGSGNTIYF
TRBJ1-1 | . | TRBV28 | CASDGGWTEAFF
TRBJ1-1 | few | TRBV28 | CASQAVRGRAFF
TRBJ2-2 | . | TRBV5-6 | CASSLGDRNTGELFF
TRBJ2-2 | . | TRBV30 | CAWSEIAATGELFF
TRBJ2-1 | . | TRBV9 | CASSVWRENNEQFF
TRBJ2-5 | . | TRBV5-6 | CASSFDHPGKTQYF
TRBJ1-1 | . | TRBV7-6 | CASSSRQGRNTEAFF
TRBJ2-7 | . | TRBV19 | CATLSGTKRNEQYF
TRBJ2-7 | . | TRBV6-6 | CASSYASWEVEQYF
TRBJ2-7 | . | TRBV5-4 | CASSLGAGTGAYYEQYF
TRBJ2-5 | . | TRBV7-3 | CASSLETRETQYF
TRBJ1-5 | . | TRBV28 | CASRYFSNQPQHF
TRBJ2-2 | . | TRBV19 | CASSISQRPRNTGELFF
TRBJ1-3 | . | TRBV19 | CASSIPTGSGNTIYF
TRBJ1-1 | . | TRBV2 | CASTLTGMNTEAFF
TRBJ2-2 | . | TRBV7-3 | CASSLQGSTGELFF
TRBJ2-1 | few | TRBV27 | CASSSNPSRELFF
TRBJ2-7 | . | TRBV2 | CASRGGVLSSYEQYF
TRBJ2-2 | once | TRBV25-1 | CASSERSREKGDTGELFF
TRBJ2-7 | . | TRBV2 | CASSVEIAGGHEQYF